The 9 T cell receptor beta chains listed next were all sequenced from one sample in a study of tumor-infiltrating lymphocytes in primary liver carcinoma. Production of TCR beta cDNA used around 460 ng total RNA together with a constant-region primer. Libraries for TCR beta were built through three nested multiplex PCR rounds, which together made up a slightly modified ARM-PCR procedure. Rounds one and two of PCR, each of approximately 11 cycles, were primed with TRBV1-TRBV30 forward primers and a C-beta reverse primer. TCRdb ran MiXCR on the multiplex PCR reads and lists one entry per CDR3 protein. The repertoire holds 300,000 to 400,000 distinct CDR3 sequences, with about 61% as singletons. Germline DNA was also extracted, and blood RNA was taken from unsorted whole blood. Specimen: peripheral blood. These receptors were collected from a man aged 35 to 55 with primary liver carcinoma and hepatitis B virus infection.

At least ten counts were recorded for this clonotype. One base away lies a much larger clone, so this may be a sequencing read error. The gene calls are TRBV11-2 and TRBJ2-1, with 15 bases fitting TRBD2. The CDR3 consists of 18 residues. Germline CDR1 reads SGHAT; CDR2 reads FQNNGV. With V trimmed by 4 bases and J by 2 bases, 6 bases remained unmatched. CDR3 protein: CASSSGTSGGSAYNEQFF. The CDR3 DNA follows: TGTGCCAGCAGCTCCGGGACTAGCGGGGGGTCAGCCTACAATGAGCAGTTCTTC. Based on the CDR3 plus reference TRBV11-2 and TRBJ2-1, the full variable domain is EAGVAQSPRYKIIEKRQSVAFWCNPISGHATLYWYQQILGQGPKLLIQFQNNGVVDDSQLPKDRFSAERLKGVDSTLKIQPAKLEDSAVYLCASSSGTSGGSAYNEQFFGPGTRLTVL.

In the case of this clonotype: Being one base from a much bigger clone, this may be a read error. The chain employs TRBV10-2 and TRBJ1-4; a weak D match, TRBD1 (5 bases). The CDR3 runs 13 residues. The V end was cut by 5 bases, the J end by 8 bases, with 12 bases between. The V gene's germline CDR1 is WSHSY and CDR2 SAAADI. The CDR3 protein is CASSPGRPEKLFF. The CDR3 DNA reads as TGCGCCAGCAGTCCGGGACGGCCGGAAAAACTGTTTTTT.

To note about this clonotype: The germline gene is not matched at one end of the junction; a read error may be the cause. This CDR3 is CARSLGLAGGETQHF. CDR3 bases: TGTGCCAGAAGCTTAGGACTAGCGGGAGGAGAGACCCAGCACTTC. The chain couples TRBV11-2 to TRBJ2-5, with 14 bases that match TRBD2. Germline lookup yields CDR1 SGHAT and CDR2 FQNNGV. This CDR3 comprises 15 residues.

As concerns this clonotype: One end of the junction is discordant with germline, which a read error may explain. The chain combines TRBV11-2 with TRBJ2-7; no clear D. There are 14 residues in the CDR3. Germline V gene sequence: CDR1 SGHAT, CDR2 FQNNGV. CDR3 amino acids: CASGLILCSYEQRF. In nucleotides, the CDR3 is TGTGCCAGCGGCTTGATCCTGTGCAGCTACGAGCAGCGCTTC.

With regard to this clonotype: Since the CDR3 does not end with the conserved phenylalanine or tryptophan, this likely comes from a read error. This sequence joins TRBV6-6 and TRBJ2-7, with D unresolved. This CDR3 is built from 12 residues. Trimming cost V 9 bases and J 8 bases, with 17 bases left between them. Germline loops: CDR1 MNHNY, CDR2 SVGAGI (reference sequence). CDR3 loop: CASSDGPYKQYS. CDR3 nucleotides: TGTGCCAGTTCCGACGGACCATACAAGCAGTACTCC.

A remark on this clonotype: Germline and junction disagree at one end, which may indicate a read error. The chain has TRBV11-2 and TRBJ2-7; D remains ambiguous. CDR3 length equals 13 residues. The germline CDR1 and CDR2 sequences are SGHAT and FQNNGV. The CDR3 protein is CTSSLETAYEQYF. For the CDR3, the DNA is TGTACCAGCAGCTTAGAGACGGCCTATGAGCAGTACTTC. Full variable domain (remainder filled in from reference TRBV11-2 and TRBJ2-7): EAGVAQSPRYKIIEKRQSVAFWCNPISGHATLYWYQQILGQGPKLLIQFQNNGVVDDSQLPKDRFSAERLKGVDSTLKIQPAKLEDSAVYLCTSSLETAYEQYFGPGTRLTVT.

This clonotype was picked up one time. One end of the junction varies from germline; a read error may be responsible. The V call is TRBV11-2, the J call TRBJ2-1; either TRBD1 or TRBD2 may supply D (5 bases each). Germline values: CDR1 SGHAT, CDR2 FQNNGV. This CDR3 spans 14 amino acids. The CDR3 protein is CASSLELGRDEQFF. As DNA, the CDR3 is TGCGCCAGCAGCTTAGAGCTGGGACGGGATGAGCAGTTCTTC.

Here the CDR3 reads CASNSRTASSSMYF. The CDR3, as DNA: TGTGCCAGCAACTCAAGGACGGCCTCTTCTTCGATGTACTTC. The chain is built from TRBV14 and TRBJ2-7, with D unclear. Germline V gives CDR1 SGHDN, CDR2 FVKESK. V was shortened by 7 bases and J by 12 bases, with 25 bases between the two germline ends. The CDR3 runs to 14 residues.

CDR3 in DNA: TGTGCCAGCAGCCCCGATCCATGGAGCTCCTACGAGCAGTACTTC. This gives the protein CASSPDPWSSYEQYF. The rearrangement uses TRBV28 and TRBJ2-7; D unclear. Trimming took off 6 bases at V and 0 bases at J, with 15 bases between the two ends. Per the germline V gene, CDR1 is MDHEN and CDR2 is SYDVKM. This CDR3 is built from 15 residues.